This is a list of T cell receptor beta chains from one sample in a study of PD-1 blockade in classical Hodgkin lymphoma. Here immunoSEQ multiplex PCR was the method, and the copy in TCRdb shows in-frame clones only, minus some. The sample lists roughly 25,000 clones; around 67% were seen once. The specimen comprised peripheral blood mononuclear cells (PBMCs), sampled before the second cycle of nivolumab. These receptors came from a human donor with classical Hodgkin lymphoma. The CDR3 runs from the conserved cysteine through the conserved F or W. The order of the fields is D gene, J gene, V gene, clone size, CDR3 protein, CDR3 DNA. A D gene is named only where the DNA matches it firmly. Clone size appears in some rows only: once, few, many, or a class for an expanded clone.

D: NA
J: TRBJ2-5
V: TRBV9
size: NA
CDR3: CASSVEGGRLEETQYF
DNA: TGTGCCAGCAGCGTAGAGGGGGGCAGACTAGAAGAGACCCAGTACTTC

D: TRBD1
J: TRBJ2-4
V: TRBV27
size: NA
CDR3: CASSSRGQGNIQYF
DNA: TGTGCCAGCAGTTCCAGGGGACAGGGAAACATTCAGTACTTC

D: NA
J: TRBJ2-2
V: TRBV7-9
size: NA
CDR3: CASSLAGLARAGELFF
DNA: TGTGCCAGCAGCTTAGCAGGCCTAGCGAGGGCCGGGGAGCTGTTTTTT

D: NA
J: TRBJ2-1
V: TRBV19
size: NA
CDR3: CASSIWGAAEQFF
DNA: TGTGCCAGTAGTATTTGGGGGGCGGCTGAGCAGTTCTTC

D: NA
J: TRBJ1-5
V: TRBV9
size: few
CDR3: CASSFGDRNQPQHF
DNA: TGTGCCAGCAGCTTCGGGGATAGAAATCAGCCCCAGCATTTT

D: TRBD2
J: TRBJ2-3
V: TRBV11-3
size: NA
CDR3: CASSTTSGGPPGPTDTQYF
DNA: TGTGCCAGCAGCACAACTAGCGGGGGGCCCCCGGGACCCACAGATACGCAGTATTTT

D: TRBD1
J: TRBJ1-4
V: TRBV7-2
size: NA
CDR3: CASSLAGTGNEKLFF
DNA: TGTGCCAGCAGCTTGGCCGGGACAGGGAATGAAAAACTGTTTTTT

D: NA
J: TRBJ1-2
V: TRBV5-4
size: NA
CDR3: CASRRGSPYGYTF
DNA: TGTGCCAGCAGGCGGGGCAGCCCTTATGGCTACACCTTC

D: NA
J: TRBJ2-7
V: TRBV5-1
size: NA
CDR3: CASSPQDLSYEQYF
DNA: TGCGCCAGCAGCCCCCAGGACCTCTCCTACGAGCAGTACTTC

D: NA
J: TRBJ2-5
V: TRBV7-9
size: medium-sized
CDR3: CASSLTTLETQYF
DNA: TGTGCCAGCAGCTTAACCACCCTAGAGACCCAGTACTTC

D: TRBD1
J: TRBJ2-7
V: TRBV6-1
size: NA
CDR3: CASSEDRDQYF
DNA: TGTGCCAGCAGTGAGGACAGGGATCAGTACTTC

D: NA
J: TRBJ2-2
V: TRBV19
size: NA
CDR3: CASKEFNAGELFF
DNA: TGTGCCAGTAAAGAGTTTAACGCCGGGGAGCTGTTTTTT

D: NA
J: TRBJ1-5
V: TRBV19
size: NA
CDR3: CASSMGDLGYSNQPQHF
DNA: TGTGCCAGTAGTATGGGGGATCTGGGGTATAGCAATCAGCCCCAGCATTTT

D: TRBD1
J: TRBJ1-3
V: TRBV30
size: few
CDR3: CAWSQGQGAWGNTIYF
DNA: TGTGCCTGGAGTCAAGGACAGGGGGCGTGGGGAAACACCATATATTTT

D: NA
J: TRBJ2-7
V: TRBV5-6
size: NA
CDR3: CASSLNLGRDASTYEQYF
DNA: TGTGCCAGCAGCTTGAACTTAGGCCGAGACGCTTCTACCTACGAGCAGTACTTC

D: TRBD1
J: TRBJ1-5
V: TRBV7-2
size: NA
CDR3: CASSGRTGGNQPQHF
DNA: TGTGCCAGCAGCGGACGGACAGGGGGTAATCAGCCCCAGCATTTT

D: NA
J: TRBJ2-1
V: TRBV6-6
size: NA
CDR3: CASSQAFGDEQFF
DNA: TGTGCCAGCAGTCAGGCTTTCGGCGATGAGCAGTTCTTC

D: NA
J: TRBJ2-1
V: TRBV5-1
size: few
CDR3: CASSLQVGANEQFF
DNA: TGCGCCAGCAGCTTGCAGGTGGGAGCCAATGAGCAGTTCTTC

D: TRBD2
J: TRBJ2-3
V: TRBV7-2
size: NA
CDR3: CASSLVGTSGMTDTQYF
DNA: TGTGCCAGCAGCTTAGTAGGGACTAGCGGGATGACAGATACGCAGTATTTT

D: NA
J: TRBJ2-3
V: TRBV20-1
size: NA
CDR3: CSARLTDTQYF
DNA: TGCAGTGCTAGGCTGACAGATACGCAGTATTTT

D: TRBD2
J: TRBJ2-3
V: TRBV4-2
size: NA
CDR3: CASSHAPSGSTDTQYF
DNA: TGTGCCAGCAGCCATGCCCCTAGCGGTAGCACAGATACGCAGTATTTT

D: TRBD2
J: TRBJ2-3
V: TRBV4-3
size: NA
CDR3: CASTPGSGSVYTQYF
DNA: TGCGCCAGCACCCCGGGTAGCGGGAGCGTATATACGCAGTATTTT

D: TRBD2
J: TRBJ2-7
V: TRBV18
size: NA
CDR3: CASSQGTSDYEQYF
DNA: TGTGCCAGCTCACAAGGGACTAGCGACTACGAGCAGTACTTC

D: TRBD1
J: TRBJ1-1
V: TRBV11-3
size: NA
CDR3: CASSMTGGPNTEAFF
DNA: TGTGCCAGCAGCATGACAGGGGGGCCGAACACTGAAGCTTTCTTT

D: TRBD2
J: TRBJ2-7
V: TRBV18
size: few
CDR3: CASSPSSGNYEQYF
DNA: TGTGCCAGCTCACCTTCTAGCGGGAACTACGAGCAGTACTTC

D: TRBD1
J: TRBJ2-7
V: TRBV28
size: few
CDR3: CASSREQGVWSEQYF
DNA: TGTGCCAGCAGCCGCGAACAGGGGGTTTGGAGCGAGCAGTACTTC

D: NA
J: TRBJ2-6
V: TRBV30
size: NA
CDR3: CARLGEAGANVLTF
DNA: TGTGCCCGCCTGGGGGAGGCTGGGGCCAACGTCCTGACTTTC

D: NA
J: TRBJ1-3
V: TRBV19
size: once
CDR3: CATPLPGFSGNTIYF
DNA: TGTGCCACACCTCTTCCAGGCTTCTCTGGAAACACCATATATTTT

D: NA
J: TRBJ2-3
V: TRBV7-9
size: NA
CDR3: CASSLTRESDTQYF
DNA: TGTGCCAGCAGCTTAACCAGGGAGTCAGATACGCAGTATTTT

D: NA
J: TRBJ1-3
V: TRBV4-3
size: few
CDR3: CASSQAPGSGNTIYF
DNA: TGCGCCAGCAGCCAAGCCCCCGGGTCTGGAAACACCATATATTTT

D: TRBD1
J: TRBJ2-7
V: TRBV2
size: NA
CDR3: CASSGQGAYEQYF
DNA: TGTGCCAGCAGCGGACAGGGTGCCTACGAGCAGTACTTC

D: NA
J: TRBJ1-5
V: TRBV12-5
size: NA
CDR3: CASGFGGPQHF
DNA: TGTGCTAGTGGTTTTGGAGGGCCCCAGCATTTT

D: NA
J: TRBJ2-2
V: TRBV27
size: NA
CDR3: CASSLVSWVTGELFF
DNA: TGTGCCAGCAGTTTAGTGTCTTGGGTAACCGGGGAGCTGTTTTTT

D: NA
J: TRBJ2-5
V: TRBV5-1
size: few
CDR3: CASSLTARSPQYF
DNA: TGCGCCAGCAGCTTGACCGCCCGGAGTCCCCAGTACTTC

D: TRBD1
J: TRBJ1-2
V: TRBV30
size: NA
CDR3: CAWRDRRVEGYTF
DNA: TGTGCCTGGAGGGACAGGAGGGTTGAGGGCTACACCTTC

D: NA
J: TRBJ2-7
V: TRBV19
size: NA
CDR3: CASSIAGEGYEQYF
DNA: TGTGCCAGTAGTATAGCGGGAGAAGGGTACGAGCAGTACTTC

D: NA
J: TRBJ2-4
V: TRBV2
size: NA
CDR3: CASAGNLRKNIQYF
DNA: TGTGCCAGCGCCGGAAACCTGAGGAAAAACATTCAGTACTTC